This TCR beta chain was captured in a study of cytomegalovirus exposure and HLA in healthy donors. TCRdb's copy holds only in-frame clones and misses some; the assay was immunoSEQ multiplex PCR. This sample has nearly 200,000 clones, with more than 65% found just once. Study-level results: The listing of 150 to 200 TCR beta chains classed them as cytomegalovirus-associated. A later analysis found first-cohort TCR clusters tended to co-occur in the 95 to 150 validation repertoires.

As regards this clone: Its antigen remains unknown.

This CDR3 has 14 residues. Germline loops: CDR1 PRHDT, CDR2 FYEKMQ (reference sequence). Trimming cost V 5 bases and J 2 bases, with 13 bases left between them. The receptor was derived from a woman in her 30s in good health and CMV-seropositive. Sequenced material: PBMCs. This sequence joins TRBV13 and TRBJ2-7, with TRBD2 as a possible D gene (5 bases). The chain's CDR3 is CASSLRTGTYEQYF. The CDR3 DNA reads TGTGCCAGCAGCCTGAGAACGGGGACCTACGAGCAGTACTTC.